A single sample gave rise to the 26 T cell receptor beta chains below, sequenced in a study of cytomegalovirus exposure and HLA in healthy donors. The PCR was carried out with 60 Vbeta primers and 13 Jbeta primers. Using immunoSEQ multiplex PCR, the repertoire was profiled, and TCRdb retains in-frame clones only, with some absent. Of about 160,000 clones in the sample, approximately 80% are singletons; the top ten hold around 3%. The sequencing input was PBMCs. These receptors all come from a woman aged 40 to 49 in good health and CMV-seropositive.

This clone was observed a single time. This CDR3 reads CASSFLQGGAGANVLTF. In DNA form, the CDR3 reads TGTGCCAGCAGCTTTTTACAGGGGGGGGCTGGGGCCAACGTCCTGACTTTC. V is TRBV7-9 and J is TRBJ2-6; possible D gene TRBD1, 8 bases. CDR3 length equals 17 residues. Germline loops: CDR1 SEHNR, CDR2 FQNEAQ (reference sequence). V dropped 3 bases and J dropped 2 bases, with 14 bases sitting between them. Full variable domain (remainder filled in from reference TRBV7-9 and TRBJ2-6): DTGVSQNPRHKITKRGQNVTFRCDPISEHNRLYWYRQTLGQGPEFLTYFQNEAQLEKSRLLSDRFSAERPKGSFSTLEIQRTEQGDSAMYLCASSFLQGGAGANVLTFGAGSRLTVL.

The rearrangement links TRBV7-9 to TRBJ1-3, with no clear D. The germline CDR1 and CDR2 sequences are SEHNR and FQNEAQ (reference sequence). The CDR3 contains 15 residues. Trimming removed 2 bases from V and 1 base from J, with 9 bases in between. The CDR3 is CASSLPSVSGNTIYF. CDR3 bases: TGTGCCAGCAGCTTACCCAGTGTGTCTGGAAACACCATATATTTT. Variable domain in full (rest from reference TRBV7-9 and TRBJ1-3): DTGVSQNPRHKITKRGQNVTFRCDPISEHNRLYWYRQTLGQGPEFLTYFQNEAQLEKSRLLSDRFSAERPKGSFSTLEIQRTEQGDSAMYLCASSLPSVSGNTIYFGEGSWLTVV.

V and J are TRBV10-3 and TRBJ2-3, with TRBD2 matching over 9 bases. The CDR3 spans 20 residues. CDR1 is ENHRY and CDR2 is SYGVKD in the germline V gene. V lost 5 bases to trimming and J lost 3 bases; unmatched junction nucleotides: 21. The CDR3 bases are TGTGCCATCAGTCCCTTCAGGGGTTGGCGGGAGGGCCTCTTGACAGATACGCAGTATTTT. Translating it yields CAISPFRGWREGLLTDTQYF.

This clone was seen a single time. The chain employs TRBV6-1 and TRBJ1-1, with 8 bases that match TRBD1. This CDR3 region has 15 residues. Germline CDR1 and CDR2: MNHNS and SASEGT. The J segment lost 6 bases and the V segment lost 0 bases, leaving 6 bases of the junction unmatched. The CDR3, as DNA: TGTGCCAGCAGTGAAGCGCAGGGGGCTCGATCTGAAGCTTTCTTT. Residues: CASSEAQGARSEAFF.

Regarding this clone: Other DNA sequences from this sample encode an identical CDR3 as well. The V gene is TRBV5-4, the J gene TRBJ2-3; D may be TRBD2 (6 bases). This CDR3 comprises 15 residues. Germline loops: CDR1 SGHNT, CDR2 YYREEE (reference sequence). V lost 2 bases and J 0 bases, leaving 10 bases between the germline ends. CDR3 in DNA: TGTGCCAGCAGCTTAAGGGCGGGGAGCACAGATACGCAGTATTTT. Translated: CASSLRAGSTDTQYF.

CDR3 nucleotide sequence: TGCGCCAGCAGCCAAGAAGCCCAGGGGACTTTCTTT. It translates to CASSQEAQGTFF. This rearrangement joins TRBV4-1 to TRBJ1-1; TRBD1 might be the D (6 bases). Germline V CDR1 and CDR2: MGHRA, YSYEKL. The CDR3 is made up of 12 amino acids. Trimming shortened V by 0 bases and J by 12 bases, and 11 bases separated the two germline ends.

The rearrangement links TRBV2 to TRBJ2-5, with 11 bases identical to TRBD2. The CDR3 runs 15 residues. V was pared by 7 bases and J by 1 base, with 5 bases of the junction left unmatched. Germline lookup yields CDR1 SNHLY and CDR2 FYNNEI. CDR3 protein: CASMGTSGFQETQYF. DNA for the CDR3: TGTGCCAGCATGGGGACTAGCGGATTCCAAGAGACCCAGTACTTC.

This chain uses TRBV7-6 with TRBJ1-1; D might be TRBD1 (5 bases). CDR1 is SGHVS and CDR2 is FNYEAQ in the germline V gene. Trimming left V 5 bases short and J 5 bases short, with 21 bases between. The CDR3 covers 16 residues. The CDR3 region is CASSPNLGGGQTEAFF. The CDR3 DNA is TGTGCCAGCAGCCCGAATCTGGGGGGTGGGCAAACTGAAGCTTTCTTT.

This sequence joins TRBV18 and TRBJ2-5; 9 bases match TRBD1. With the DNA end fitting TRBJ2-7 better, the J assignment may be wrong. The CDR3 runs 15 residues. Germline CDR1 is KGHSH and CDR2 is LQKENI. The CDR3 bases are TGTGCCAGCTCACCAGGGACAGGGAGCTCCTACGAGCAGTACTTC. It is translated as CASSPGTGSSYEQYF.

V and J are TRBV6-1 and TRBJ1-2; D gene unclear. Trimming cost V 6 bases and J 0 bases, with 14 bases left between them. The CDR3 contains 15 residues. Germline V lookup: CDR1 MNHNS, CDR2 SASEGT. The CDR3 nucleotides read TGTGCCAGCAGAACAGCTTTGCTCGCTAACTATGGCTACACCTTC. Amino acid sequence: CASRTALLANYGYTF.

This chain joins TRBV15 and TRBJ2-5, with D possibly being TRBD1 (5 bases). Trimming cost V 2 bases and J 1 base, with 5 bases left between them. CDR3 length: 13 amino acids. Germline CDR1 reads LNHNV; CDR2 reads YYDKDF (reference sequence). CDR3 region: CATSRRGQETQYF. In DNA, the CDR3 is TGTGCCACCAGCAGAAGGGGCCAAGAGACCCAGTACTTC.

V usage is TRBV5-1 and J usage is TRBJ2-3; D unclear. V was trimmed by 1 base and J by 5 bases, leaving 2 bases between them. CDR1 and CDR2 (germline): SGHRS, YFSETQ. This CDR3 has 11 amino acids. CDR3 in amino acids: CASSLQDTQYF. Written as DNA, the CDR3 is TGCGCCAGCAGCTTGCAAGATACGCAGTATTTT.

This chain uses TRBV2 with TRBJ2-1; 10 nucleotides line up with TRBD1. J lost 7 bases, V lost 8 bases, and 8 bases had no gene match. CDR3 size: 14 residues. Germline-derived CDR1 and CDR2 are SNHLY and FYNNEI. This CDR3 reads CASGGTGVLNEQFF. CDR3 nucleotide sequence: TGTGCCAGCGGGGGGACAGGGGTTTTGAATGAGCAGTTCTTC.

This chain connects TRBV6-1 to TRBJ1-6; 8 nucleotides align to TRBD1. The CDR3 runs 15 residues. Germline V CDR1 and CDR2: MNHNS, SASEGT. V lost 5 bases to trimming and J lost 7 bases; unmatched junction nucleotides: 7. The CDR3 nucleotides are TGTGCCAGCAGTACGGACAGGGTCTGGAATTCACCCCTCCACTTT. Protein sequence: CASSTDRVWNSPLHF.

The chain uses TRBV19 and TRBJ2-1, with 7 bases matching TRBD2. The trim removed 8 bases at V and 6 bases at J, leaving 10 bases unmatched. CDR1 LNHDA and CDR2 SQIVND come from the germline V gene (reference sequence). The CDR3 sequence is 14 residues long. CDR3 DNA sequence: TGTGCCAGTTGGGGGGAGGGAAGAAGCAATGAGCAGTTCTTC. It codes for CASWGEGRSNEQFF. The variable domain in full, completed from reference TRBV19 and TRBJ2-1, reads DGGITQSPKYLFRKEGQNVTLSCEQNLNHDAMYWYRQDPGQGLRLIYYSQIVNDFQKGDIAEGYSVSREKKESFPLTVTSAQKNPTAFYLCASWGEGRSNEQFFGPGTRLTVL.

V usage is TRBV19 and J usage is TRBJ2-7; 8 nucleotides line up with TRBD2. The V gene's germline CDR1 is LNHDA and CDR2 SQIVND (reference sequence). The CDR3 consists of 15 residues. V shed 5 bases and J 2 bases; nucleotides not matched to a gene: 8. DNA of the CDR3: TGTGCCAGTAGTCCCGTCGCGGGAGGAACCTACGAGCAGTACTTC. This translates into CASSPVAGGTYEQYF. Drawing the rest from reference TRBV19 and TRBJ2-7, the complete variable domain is DGGITQSPKYLFRKEGQNVTLSCEQNLNHDAMYWYRQDPGQGLRLIYYSQIVNDFQKGDIAEGYSVSREKKESFPLTVTSAQKNPTAFYLCASSPVAGGTYEQYFGPGTRLTVT.

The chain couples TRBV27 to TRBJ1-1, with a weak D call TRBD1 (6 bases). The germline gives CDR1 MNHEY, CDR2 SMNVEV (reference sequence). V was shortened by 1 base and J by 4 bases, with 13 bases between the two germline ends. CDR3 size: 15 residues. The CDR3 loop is CASSLFGRGSTEAFF. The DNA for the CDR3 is TGTGCCAGCAGTTTATTTGGCAGGGGTTCCACTGAAGCTTTCTTT.

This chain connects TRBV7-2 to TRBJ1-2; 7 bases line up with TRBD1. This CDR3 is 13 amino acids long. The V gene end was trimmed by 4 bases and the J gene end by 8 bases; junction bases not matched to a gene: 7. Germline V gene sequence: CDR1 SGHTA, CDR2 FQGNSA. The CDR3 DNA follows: TGTGCCAGCAGCTCCAACAGGGGCTGGGGCTACACCTTC. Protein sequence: CASSSNRGWGYTF.

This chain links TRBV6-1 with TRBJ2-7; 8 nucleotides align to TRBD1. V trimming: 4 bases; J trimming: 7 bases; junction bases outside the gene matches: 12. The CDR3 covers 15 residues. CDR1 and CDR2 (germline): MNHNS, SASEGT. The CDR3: CASSGTGPSLREQYF. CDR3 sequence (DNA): TGTGCCAGCAGTGGGACAGGGCCTTCCCTACGAGAGCAGTACTTC.

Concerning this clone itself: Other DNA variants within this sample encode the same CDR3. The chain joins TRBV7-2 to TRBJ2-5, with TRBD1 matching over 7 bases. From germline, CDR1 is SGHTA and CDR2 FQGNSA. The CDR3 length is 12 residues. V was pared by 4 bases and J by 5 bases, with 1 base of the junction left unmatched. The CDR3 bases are TGTGCCAGCAGCTCCAGGGGGGAGACCCAGTACTTC. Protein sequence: CASSSRGETQYF.

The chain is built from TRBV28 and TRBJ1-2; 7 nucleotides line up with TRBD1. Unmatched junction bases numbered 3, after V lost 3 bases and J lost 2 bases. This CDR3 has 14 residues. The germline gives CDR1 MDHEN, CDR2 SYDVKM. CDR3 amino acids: CASSFQGENYGYTF. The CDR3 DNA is TGTGCCAGCAGTTTTCAGGGGGAGAACTATGGCTACACCTTC.

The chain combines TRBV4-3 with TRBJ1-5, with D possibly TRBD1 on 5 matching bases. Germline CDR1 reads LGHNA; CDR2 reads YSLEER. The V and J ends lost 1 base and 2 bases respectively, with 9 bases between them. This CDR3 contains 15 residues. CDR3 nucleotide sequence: TGCGCCAGCAGCCAAGGGAGGGGTGGCAATCAGCCCCAGCATTTT. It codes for CASSQGRGGNQPQHF.

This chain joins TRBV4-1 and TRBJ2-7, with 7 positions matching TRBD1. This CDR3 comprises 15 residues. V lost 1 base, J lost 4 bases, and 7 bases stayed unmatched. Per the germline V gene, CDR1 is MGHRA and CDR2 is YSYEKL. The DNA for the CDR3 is TGCGCCAGCAGCCAAGCTGTAACAGGGGTGTACGAGCAGTACTTC. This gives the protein CASSQAVTGVYEQYF.

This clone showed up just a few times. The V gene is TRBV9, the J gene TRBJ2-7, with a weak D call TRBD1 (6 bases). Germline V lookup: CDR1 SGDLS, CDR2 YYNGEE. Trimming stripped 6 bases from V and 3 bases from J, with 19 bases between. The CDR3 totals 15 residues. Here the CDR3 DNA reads TGTGCCAGCATCAAATTGCCGGGACACCTCTACGAGCAGTACTTC. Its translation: CASIKLPGHLYEQYF.

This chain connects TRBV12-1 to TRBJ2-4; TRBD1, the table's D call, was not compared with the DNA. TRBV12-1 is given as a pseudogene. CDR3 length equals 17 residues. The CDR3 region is CASSRGQGELAKNIQYF. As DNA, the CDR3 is TGTGCCAGCAGCCGGGGACAGGGAGAGTTAGCCAAAAACATTCAGTACTTC.

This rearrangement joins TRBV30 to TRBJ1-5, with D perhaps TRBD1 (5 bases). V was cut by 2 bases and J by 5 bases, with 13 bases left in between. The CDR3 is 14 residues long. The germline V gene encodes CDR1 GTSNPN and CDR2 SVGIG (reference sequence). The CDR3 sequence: CAWSMSQGYQPQHF. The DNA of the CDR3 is TGTGCCTGGAGTATGAGTCAGGGATATCAGCCCCAGCATTTT.